The source of this T cell receptor beta chain is a study of graft-versus-host responses after intestinal transplantation. Produced via immunoSEQ multiplex PCR; TCRdb's table is partial and in-frame only. The sample lists approximately 80,000 clones; roughly nine tenths were seen once. The CDR3 loop spans 15 amino acids. CDR1 and CDR2 (germline): MRHNA, SNTAGT. J lost 2 bases, V lost 7 bases, and 4 bases had no gene match. Notes on this clone: Antigen unknown.

Here the sequenced sample was unstimulated CD4+ T cells sorted from spleen or lymph node cells, taken before intestinal transplant. The chain has TRBV6-4 and TRBJ2-2; 10 bases match TRBD2. The clonotype comes from a human donor who received an intestinal transplant. The CDR3 region has the DNA TGTGCCAGCACTTCTAGCGGGAGAAACACCGGGGAGCTGTTTTTT. Translating gives CASTSSGRNTGELFF.